This TCR beta chain was documented in a study of blood T cells in healthy people across ages. Study-level background: About one barcoded beta molecule was captured per two T cells (by template switching). Study outcomes and limitations: With naive T cell percentage, TCR beta diversity showed a strong correlation.

A remark on this clonotype: Its antigen remains unknown. Germline is not matched at one junction end, which may reflect a read error.

Through a sample-barcoded 5' primer and a J-beta primer mix, a second PCR was run for roughly 7 to 11 cycles. Unique molecular identifiers of 12 random nucleotides labeled each cDNA. TCRdb ran MiXCR on the 5' RACE reads and lists one entry per CDR3 protein. The repertoire holds about 1.5 million distinct CDR3 sequences, with around 39% as singletons. The total RNA that was extracted per sample amounted to at least 5 micrograms. Germline loops: CDR1 SNHLY, CDR2 FYNNEI. This CDR3 spans 13 amino acids. The chain employs TRBV2 and TRBJ2-7, with D possibly TRBD1 on 5 matching bases. The sequencing sample was made of blood. The clonotype was recovered from a woman younger than 35 in good health. DNA of the CDR3: TGTGCCAGCAGGGCTACAGGTTCCTACAAGCAGTACTTC. It yields the protein CASRATGSYKQYF.